This record looks at one T cell receptor (beta chain) sequence and its context. Methods used by the authors: Reference gene primer amplification gave estimated nucleated cell counts. Measured with immunoSEQ multiplex PCR; TCRdb has only the in-frame clones, and not every one. V and J calls and clone size are as listed in that table; D and trimming were resolved from the DNA. The sample yields more than 25,000 clones, 75% to 90% seen once. These data come from a study of blood T cell repertoires in COVID-19. About the study: Samples of COVID-19 (acute and convalescent) were obtained from the United States, Italy and Spain. PBMCs, B-cell-depleted T cells, or T cells provided the cDNA or gDNA that made up the material.

The V and J ends lost 6 bases and 2 bases respectively, with 5 bases between them. The CDR3 totals 13 residues. The sequencing input was peripheral blood. This TCR was recovered from an elderly man with acute or convalescent COVID-19. The rearrangement links TRBV12-3 or TRBV12-4 to TRBJ2-6; D gene unclear. CDR3 nucleotides: TGTGCCAGCAGATTCACTGGGGCCAACGTCCTGACTTTC. It is translated as CASRFTGANVLTF.